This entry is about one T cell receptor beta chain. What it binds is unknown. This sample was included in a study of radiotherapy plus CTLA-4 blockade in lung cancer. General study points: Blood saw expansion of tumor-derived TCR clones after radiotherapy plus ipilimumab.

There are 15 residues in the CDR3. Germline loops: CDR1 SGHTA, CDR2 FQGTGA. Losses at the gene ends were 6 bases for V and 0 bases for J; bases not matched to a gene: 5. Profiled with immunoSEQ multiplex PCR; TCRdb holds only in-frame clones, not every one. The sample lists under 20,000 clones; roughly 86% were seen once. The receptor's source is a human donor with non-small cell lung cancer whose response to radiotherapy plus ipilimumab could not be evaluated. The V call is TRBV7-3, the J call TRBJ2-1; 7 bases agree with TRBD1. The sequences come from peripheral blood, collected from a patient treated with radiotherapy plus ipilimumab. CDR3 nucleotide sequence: TGTGCCAGCAGTCCCAGGGACAGCTCCTACAATGAGCAGTTCTTC. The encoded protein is CASSPRDSSYNEQFF.